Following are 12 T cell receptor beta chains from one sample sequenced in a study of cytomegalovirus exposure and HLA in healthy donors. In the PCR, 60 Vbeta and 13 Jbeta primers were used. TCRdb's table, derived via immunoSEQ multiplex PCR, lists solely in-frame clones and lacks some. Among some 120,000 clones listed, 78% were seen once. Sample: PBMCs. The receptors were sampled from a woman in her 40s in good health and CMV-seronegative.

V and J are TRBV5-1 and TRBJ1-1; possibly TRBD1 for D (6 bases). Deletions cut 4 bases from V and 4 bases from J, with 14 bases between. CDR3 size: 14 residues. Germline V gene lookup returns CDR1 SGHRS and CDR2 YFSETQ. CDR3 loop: CASSNNRVSTEAFF. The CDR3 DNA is TGCGCCAGCAGCAACAACAGGGTGAGCACTGAAGCTTTCTTT.

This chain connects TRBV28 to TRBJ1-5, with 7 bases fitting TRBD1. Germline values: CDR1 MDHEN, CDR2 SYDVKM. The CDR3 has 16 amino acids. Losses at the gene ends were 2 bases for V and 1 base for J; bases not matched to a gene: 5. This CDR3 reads CASSLTGALSNQPQHF. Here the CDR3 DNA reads TGTGCCAGCAGTTTAACAGGGGCGTTAAGCAATCAGCCCCAGCATTTT.

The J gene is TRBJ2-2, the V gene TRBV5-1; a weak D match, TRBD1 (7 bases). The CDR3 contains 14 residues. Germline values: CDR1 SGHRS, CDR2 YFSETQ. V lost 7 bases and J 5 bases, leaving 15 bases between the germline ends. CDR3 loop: CASVSQGGTGELFF. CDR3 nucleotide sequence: TGCGCCAGCGTCAGCCAGGGGGGAACCGGGGAGCTGTTTTTT.

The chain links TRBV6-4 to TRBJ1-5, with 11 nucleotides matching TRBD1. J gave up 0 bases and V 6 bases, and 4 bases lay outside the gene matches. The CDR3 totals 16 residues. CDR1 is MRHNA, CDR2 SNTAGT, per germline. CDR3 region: CASRGGTGGSNQPQHF. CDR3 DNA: TGTGCCAGCAGAGGCGGGACAGGGGGTAGCAATCAGCCCCAGCATTTT.

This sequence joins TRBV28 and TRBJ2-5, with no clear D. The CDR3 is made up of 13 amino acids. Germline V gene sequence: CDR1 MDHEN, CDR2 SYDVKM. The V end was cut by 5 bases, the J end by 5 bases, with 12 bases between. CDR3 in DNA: TGTGCCAGCAGTACTACCCACGCGGAGACCCAGTACTTC. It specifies CASSTTHAETQYF.

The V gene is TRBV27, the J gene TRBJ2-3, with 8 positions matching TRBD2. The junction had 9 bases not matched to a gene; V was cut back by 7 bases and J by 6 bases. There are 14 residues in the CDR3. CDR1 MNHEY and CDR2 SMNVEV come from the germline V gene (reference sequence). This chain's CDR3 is CASMPAGVGDTQYF. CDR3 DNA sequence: TGTGCCAGCATGCCAGCGGGAGTTGGTGATACGCAGTATTTT.

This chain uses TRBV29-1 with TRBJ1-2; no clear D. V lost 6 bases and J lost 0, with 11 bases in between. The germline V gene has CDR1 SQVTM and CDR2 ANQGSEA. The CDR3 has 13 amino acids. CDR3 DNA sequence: TGCAGCGTAATACAGATACCTAACTATGGCTACACCTTC. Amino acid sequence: CSVIQIPNYGYTF. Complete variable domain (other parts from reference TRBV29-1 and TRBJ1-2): SAVISQKPSRDICQRGTSLTIQCQVDSQVTMMFWYRQQPGQSLTLIATANQGSEATYESGFVIDKFPISRPNLTFSTLTVSNMSPEDSSIYLCSVIQIPNYGYTFGSGTRLTVV.

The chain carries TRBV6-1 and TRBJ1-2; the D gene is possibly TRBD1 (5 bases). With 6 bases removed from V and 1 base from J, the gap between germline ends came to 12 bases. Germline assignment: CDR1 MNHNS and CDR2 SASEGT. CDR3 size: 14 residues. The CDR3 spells CASRLDTFNYGYTF. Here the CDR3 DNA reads TGTGCCAGCAGGCTGGACACGTTTAACTATGGCTACACCTTC.

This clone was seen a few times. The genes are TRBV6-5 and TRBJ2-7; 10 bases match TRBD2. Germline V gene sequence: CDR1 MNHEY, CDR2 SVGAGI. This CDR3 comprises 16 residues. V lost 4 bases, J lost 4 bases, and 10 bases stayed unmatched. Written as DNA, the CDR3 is TGTGCCAGCAGTTTTACTAGCGGGAATAGTTTTTACGAGCAGTACTTC. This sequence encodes CASSFTSGNSFYEQYF.

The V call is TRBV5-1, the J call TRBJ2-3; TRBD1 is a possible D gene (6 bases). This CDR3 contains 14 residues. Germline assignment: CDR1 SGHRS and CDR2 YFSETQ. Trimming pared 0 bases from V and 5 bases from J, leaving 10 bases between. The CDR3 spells CASSLEEGGDTQYF. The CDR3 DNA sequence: TGCGCCAGCAGCTTGGAAGAAGGGGGAGATACGCAGTATTTT.

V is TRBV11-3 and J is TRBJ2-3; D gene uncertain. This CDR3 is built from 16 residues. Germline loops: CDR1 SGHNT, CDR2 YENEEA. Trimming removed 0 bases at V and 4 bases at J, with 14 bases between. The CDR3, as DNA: TGTGCCAGCAGCTTAGATTCCCTAACTTCACCAGATACGCAGTATTTT. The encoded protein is CASSLDSLTSPDTQYF.

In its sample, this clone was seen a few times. The CDR3 loop is CATSRDLGIAYEQYF. In DNA, the CDR3 is TGTGCCACCAGCAGAGATCTTGGCATTGCCTACGAGCAGTACTTC. The chain is built from TRBV15 and TRBJ2-7; D is undetermined. CDR3 size: 15 residues. Per the germline V gene, CDR1 is LNHNV and CDR2 is YYDKDF (reference sequence). Trimming shortened V by 0 bases and J by 2 bases, and 11 bases separated the two germline ends.